This TCR beta chain appears in the sequencing data of a study of OX40 agonist ivuxolimab in advanced cancers. Study at large: While on treatment, patients had intravenous ivuxolimab at 0.01 to 10 mg/kg every 2 weeks.

The length of the CDR3 is 14 residues. In germline, CDR1 is SGHTA, CDR2 FQGNSA. Assay used: immunoSEQ multiplex PCR; TCRdb lists only in-frame clones, some missing. The sample yields tens of thousands of clones, around 93% seen once. This sequence originates from an adult with an advanced solid tumor such as melanoma, head and neck, liver or kidney cancer. The sequencing used CD4+ or CD8+ T cells sorted from blood, collected in a trial of the OX40 agonist ivuxolimab. The gene calls are TRBV7-2 and TRBJ2-5; a weak D match, TRBD2 (5 bases). The J call could be wrong; TRBJ2-7 is a better fit for the DNA end. CDR3 region: CASSFGSVFYEQYF. Written as DNA, the CDR3 is TGTGCCAGCAGCTTTGGGAGCGTCTTCTACGAGCAGTACTTC.